Sequencing of this T cell receptor beta chain was carried out in a study of radiation and T cells in renal cell carcinoma. Whole-study results and caveats: In blood, top tumor clones expanded by 2 weeks, shrinking by 4. Pretreatment tumor biopsies were lacking, so baseline clonotypes are unknown.

Measured with immunoSEQ multiplex PCR; TCRdb has only the in-frame clones, and not every one. The table has roughly 130,000 clones, 70% to 90% seen once. Sample time point: blood 2 weeks post-SBRT. Stated treatment: 15 Gy SBRT to primary tumor, nephrectomy 4 weeks later. Serial blood draws occurred at baseline and 2 and 4 weeks post-SBRT. The patient's renal cell carcinoma had clear cell pathology. Trimming pared 0 bases from V and 3 bases from J, leaving 7 bases between. This CDR3 spans 14 amino acids. The germline V gene encodes CDR1 SGHKS and CDR2 YYEKEE (reference sequence). This clone showed up just a few times. No antigen is known for it.

Sequencing was performed on blood, taken from a patient whose treatment included radiotherapy and nephrectomy. The rearrangement links TRBV5-5 to TRBJ1-5, with no clear D. This receptor was taken from a woman aged 60 to 75 with renal cell carcinoma. CDR3 region: CASSLVPANQPQHF. For the CDR3, the DNA is TGTGCCAGCAGCTTGGTACCAGCCAATCAGCCCCAGCATTTT.